This T cell receptor beta chain was observed in a study of OX40 agonist ivuxolimab in advanced cancers. Study-wide context: Hepatocellular carcinoma, melanoma, renal cell or head and neck cancer affected the dose-escalation patients. One hepatocellular carcinoma and two cutaneous melanoma patients partially responded.

This clone has more than one count but fewer than ten. Assay used: immunoSEQ multiplex PCR; TCRdb lists only in-frame clones, some missing. This table has some 63,000 clones, roughly 86% appearing once. V lost 2 bases and J 10 bases, leaving 8 bases between the germline ends. Germline V gene lookup returns CDR1 SNHLY and CDR2 FYNNEI. The length of the CDR3 is 11 residues. The sample was CD4+ or CD8+ T cells sorted from blood, taken in a trial of the OX40 agonist ivuxolimab. The receptor was isolated from an adult with an advanced solid tumor such as melanoma, head and neck, liver or kidney cancer. V is TRBV2 and J is TRBJ1-2, with a possible D match to TRBD1 (5 bases). CDR3 region: CASSEWGDYTF. The CDR3 DNA sequence: TGTGCCAGCAGTGAATGGGGGGACTACACCTTC.